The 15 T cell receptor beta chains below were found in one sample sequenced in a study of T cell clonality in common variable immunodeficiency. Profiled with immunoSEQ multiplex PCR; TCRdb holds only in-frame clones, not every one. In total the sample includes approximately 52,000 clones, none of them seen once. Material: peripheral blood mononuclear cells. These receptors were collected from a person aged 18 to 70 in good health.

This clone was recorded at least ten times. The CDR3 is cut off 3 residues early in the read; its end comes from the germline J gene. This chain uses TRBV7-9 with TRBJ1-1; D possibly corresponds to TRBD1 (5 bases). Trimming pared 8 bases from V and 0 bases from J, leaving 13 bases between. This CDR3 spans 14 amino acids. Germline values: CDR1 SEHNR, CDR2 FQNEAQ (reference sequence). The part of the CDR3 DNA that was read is TGTGCCAGCGAGGACATCTATATGAACACTGAA. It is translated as CASEDIYMNTE. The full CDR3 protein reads CASEDIYMNTEAFF.

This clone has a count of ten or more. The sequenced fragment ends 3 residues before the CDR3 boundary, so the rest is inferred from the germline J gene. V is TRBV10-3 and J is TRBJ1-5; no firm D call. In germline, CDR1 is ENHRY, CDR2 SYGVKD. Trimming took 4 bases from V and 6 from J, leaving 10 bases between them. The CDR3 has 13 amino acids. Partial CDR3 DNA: TGTGCCATCAGTGGAAACGCGGGTCAGCCC. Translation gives CAISGNAGQP. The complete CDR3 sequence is CAISGNAGQPQHF.

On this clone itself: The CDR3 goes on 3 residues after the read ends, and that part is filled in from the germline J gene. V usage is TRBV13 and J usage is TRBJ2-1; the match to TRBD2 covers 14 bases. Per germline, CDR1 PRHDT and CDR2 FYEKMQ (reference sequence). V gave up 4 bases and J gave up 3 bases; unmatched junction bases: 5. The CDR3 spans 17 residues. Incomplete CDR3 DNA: TGTGCCAGCAGCTCCAGGACTAGCGGGAGGAACTACAATGAG. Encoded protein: CASSSRTSGRNYNE. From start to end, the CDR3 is CASSSRTSGRNYNEQFF.

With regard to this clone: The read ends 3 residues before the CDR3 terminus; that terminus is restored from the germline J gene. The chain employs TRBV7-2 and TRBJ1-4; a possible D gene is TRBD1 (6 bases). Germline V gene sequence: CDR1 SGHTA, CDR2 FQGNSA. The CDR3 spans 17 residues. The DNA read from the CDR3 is TGTGCCAGCAGCTTAGCGATTGGGGGCTCCTATAATTCACCA. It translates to CASSLAIGGSYNSP. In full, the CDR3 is CASSLAIGGSYNSPLFF.

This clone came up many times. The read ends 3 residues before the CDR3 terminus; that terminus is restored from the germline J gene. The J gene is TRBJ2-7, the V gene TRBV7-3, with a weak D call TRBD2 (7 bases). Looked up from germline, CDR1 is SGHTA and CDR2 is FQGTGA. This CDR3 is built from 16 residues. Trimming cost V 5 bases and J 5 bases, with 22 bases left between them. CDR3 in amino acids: CASSQRGGAFSNEQYF. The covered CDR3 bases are TGTGCCAGCAGCCAGAGGGGGGGAGCCTTTTCAAACGAG.

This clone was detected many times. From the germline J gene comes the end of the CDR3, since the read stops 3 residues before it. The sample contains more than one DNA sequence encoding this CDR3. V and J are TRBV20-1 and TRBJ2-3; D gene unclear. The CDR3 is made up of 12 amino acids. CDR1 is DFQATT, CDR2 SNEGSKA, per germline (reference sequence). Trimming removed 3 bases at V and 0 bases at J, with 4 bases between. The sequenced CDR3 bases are TGCAGTGCTAGCGGTAGCACAGATACG. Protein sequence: CSASGSTDT. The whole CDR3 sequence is CSASGSTDTQYF.

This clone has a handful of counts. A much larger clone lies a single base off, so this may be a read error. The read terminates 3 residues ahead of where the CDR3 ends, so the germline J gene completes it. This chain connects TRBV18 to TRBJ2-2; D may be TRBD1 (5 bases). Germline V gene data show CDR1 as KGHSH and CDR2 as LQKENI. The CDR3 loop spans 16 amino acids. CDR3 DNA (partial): TGTGCCAGCTCACTAAGCGTGAGCTCTGGGGCCAACGTG. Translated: CASSLSVSSGANV. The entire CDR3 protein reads CASSLSVSSGANVLFF.

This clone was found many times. The DNA read from the CDR3 is TGTGCCATCAGTGAGTCCTCTACAGGGGGTCCTAACAATGAG. Protein product: CAISESSTGGPNNE. The complete CDR3 reads CAISESSTGGPNNEQFF. The chain has TRBV10-3 and TRBJ2-1, with 8 nucleotides matching TRBD1. The read ends 3 residues shy of where the CDR3 ends; the end is completed using the germline J gene. The V gene's germline CDR1 is ENHRY and CDR2 SYGVKD. V was clipped by 0 bases and J by 5 bases; unmatched bases: 9. The CDR3 is 17 amino acids.

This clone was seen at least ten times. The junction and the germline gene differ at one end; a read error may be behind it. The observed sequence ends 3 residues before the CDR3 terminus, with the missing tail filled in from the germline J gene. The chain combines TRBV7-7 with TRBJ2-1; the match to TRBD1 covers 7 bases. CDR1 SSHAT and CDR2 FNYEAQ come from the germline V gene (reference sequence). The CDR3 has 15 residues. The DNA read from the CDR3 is TGTGCTAGCAGCTCCCTGACAGGGTTGGGCAATGAG. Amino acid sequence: CASSSLTGLGNE. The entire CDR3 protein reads CASSSLTGLGNEQFF.

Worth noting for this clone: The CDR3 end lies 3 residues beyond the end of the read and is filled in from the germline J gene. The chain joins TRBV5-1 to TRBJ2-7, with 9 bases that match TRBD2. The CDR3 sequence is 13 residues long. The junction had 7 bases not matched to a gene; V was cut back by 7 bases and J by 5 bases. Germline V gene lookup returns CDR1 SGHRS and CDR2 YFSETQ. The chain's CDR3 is CASYASGTNEQYF. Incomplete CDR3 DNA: TGCGCCAGCTATGCTAGCGGGACCAACGAG.

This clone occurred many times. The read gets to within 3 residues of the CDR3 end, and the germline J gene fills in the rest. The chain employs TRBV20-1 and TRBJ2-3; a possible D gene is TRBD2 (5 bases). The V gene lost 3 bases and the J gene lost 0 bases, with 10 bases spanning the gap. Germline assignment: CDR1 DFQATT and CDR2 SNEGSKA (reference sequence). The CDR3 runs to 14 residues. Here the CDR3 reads CSARARGSTDTQYF. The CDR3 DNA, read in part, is TGCAGTGCTAGGGCCCGAGGGAGCACAGATACG.

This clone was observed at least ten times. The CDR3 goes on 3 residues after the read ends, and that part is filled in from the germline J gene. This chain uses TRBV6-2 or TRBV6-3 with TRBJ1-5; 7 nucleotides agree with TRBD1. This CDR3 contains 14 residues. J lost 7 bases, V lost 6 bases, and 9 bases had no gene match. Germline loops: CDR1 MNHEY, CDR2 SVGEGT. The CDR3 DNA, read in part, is TGTGCCAGCAGGTTACCAGGGGGAACGCAGCCC. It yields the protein CASRLPGGTQP. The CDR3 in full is CASRLPGGTQPQHF.

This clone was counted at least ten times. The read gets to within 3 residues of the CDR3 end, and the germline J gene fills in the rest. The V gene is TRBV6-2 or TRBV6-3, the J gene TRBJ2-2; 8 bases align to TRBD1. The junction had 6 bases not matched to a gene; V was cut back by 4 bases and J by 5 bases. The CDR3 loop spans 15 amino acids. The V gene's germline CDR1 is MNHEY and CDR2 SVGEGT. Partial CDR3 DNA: TGTGCCAGCAGTTTCCAGGGGGCTGAAACCGGGGAG. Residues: CASSFQGAETGE. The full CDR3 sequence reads CASSFQGAETGELFF.

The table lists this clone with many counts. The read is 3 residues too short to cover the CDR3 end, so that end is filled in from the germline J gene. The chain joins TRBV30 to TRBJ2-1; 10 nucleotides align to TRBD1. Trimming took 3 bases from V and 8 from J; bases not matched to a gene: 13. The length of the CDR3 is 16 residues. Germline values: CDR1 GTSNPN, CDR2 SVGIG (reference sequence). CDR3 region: CAWRGGQGRGDHEQFF. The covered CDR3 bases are TGTGCCTGGAGGGGGGGACAGGGGCGAGGCGACCATGAG.

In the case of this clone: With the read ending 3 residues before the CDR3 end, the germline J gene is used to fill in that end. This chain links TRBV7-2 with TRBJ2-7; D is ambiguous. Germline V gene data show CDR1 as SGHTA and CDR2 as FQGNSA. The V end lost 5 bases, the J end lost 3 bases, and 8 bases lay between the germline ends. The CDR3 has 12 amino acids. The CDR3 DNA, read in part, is TGTGCCAGCAGCCTCGGTTACTACGAG. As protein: CASSLGYYE. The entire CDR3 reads CASSLGYYEQYF.